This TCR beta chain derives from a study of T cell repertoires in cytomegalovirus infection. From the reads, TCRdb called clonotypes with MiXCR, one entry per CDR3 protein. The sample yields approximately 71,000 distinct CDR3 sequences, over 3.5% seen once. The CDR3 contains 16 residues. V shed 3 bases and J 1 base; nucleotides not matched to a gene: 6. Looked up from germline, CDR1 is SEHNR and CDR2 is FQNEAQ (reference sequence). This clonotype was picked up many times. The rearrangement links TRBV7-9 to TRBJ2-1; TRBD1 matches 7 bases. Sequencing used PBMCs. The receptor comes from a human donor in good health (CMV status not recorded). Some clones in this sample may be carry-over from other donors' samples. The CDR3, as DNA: TGTGCCAGCAGCTTCGAGGGGGCCGGATCCTACAATGAGCAGTTCTTC. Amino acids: CASSFEGAGSYNEQFF.